A selection of T cell receptor beta chains follows, all from one sample in a study of control samples from healthy donors and cancer patients. Measured with immunoSEQ multiplex PCR; TCRdb has only the in-frame clones, and not every one. The sample records 25,000 to 30,000 clones, 85% to 90% being singletons. Material: PBMCs. All receptors come from a woman aged 40 to 55 with lung cancer. Both conserved end residues are part of each CDR3. Clone sizes are given selectively: once, few, many, or a class where the clone is expanded.

clone_size	v_call	cdr3_aa
NA	TRBV27	CASSFSGTGGNEQYF
few	TRBV28	CASSLTGRLSGNTIYF
NA	TRBV10-3	CAISRLAGVSTDTQYF
NA	TRBV28	CASRMDGIISGNTIYF
few	TRBV28	CASSSPKRGAYNEKLFF
NA	TRBV7-8	CASSLGDSPNYGYTF
NA	TRBV6-2/TRBV6-3	CASSYSEYSGNTIYF
NA	TRBV5-8	CASSLNWNTEAFF
NA	TRBV29-1	CSAGDRGEGYTF
NA	TRBV1	CTSSQDLAAEAFF